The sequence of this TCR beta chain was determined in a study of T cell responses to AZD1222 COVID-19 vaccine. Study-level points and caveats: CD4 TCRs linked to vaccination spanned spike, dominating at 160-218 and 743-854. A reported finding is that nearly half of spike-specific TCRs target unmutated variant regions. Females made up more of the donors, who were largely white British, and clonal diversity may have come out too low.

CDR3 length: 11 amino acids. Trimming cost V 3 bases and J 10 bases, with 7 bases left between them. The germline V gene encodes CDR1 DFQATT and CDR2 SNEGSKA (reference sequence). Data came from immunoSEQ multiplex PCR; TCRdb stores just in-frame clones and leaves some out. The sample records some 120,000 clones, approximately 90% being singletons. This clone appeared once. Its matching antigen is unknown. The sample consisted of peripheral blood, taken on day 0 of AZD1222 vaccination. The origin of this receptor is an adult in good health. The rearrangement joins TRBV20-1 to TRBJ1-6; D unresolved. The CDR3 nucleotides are TGCAGTGCTAGGTTCGGGTCACCCCTCCACTTT. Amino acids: CSARFGSPLHF.